This T cell receptor beta chain was observed in a study of T cells in Graves' hyperthyroidism and ophthalmopathy. Study-level background: Peripheral blood was secured at the point of initial diagnosis, before any treatment. Study results and limitations: The majority of expanded thyroid clonotypes above 0.001 also appeared in blood.

This clonotype came up many times. Antigen unknown. Disease lasting under 3 months, a NOSPECS grade of at least 4, and a Clinical Activity Score of at least 3 were features of the ophthalmopathy patients. Lactation, pregnancy, other autoimmune disease or uncontrolled infection led to exclusion of patients. Template material for amplifying TCR beta CDR3 regions consisted of RNA transcripts. In the first-round RT-PCR of the TCR CDR3, the HTBI primer set was used. MiXCR was run by TCRdb on the multiplex PCR reads, yielding one entry per CDR3 protein. Among around 600,000 distinct CDR3 sequences listed, 14% were seen once. V lost 5 bases, J lost 10 bases, and 14 bases lay in between. The CDR3 length is 12 residues.

Material for sequencing was blood. The V gene is TRBV12-3 or TRBV12-4, the J gene TRBJ1-2; TRBD1 might be the D (5 bases). This receptor was obtained from a woman aged 18-30 years with Graves' ophthalmopathy. The CDR3 DNA is TGTGCCAGCAGTCGGATCTGGGGGGACTACACCTTC. This gives the protein CASSRIWGDYTF.